The clone carrying this T cell receptor (beta chain) appeared many times. What it binds is unknown. The data are from a study of breast tumors, draining lymph nodes, adjacent tissues. Study outcomes and limitations: Tumor TCR diversity was below lymph nodes but above nontumor tissue. Most tumor T cells seemingly derive from lymph node, then expand in tumor. Tumor and nontumor repertoires were significantly more similar in luminal-like than in basal-like breast cancer. That most tumor T cells come from lymph nodes remained unproven.

TCRdb re-called the multiplex PCR reads through MiXCR, storing one row per CDR3 protein. Of approximately 280,000 distinct CDR3 sequences in the sample, under 35% are singletons; the top ten hold more than 1%. The CDR3 length is 14 residues. V shed 0 bases and J shed 10 bases, with 12 bases lying between them. Germline CDR1 and CDR2: MGHRA and YSYEKL. Axillary draining lymph nodes of breast cancer patients supplied the node samples. Sample: axillary lymph node tissue. The receptor was isolated from a female donor with breast cancer. Some clones in this sample may be carry-over from other donors' samples. V and J are TRBV4-1 and TRBJ1-4; D gene ambiguous. The CDR3: CASSQEFEGAKLFF. As DNA, the CDR3 is TGCGCCAGCAGCCAAGAATTTGAGGGCGCAAAACTGTTTTTT.